This T cell receptor beta chain derives from a study of T-cell reconstitution after alpha-beta-depleted transplantation in children (dated by TCRdb to about 2016). At the level of the whole study: The study quantitatively tracked T-cell immune reconstitution after TCRalphabeta/CD19-depleted allogeneic hematopoietic cell transplantation in children using TCR repertoire profiling. Results the study describes overall, beyond this receptor: Hyperexpanded clone frequencies declined over subsequent months; after one year, T-cell counts and TCRbeta diversity were mostly attributed to newly produced T cells. The apparently early alphabetaT-cell count recovery about two months after transplant was reportedly dependent on only several hundred rapidly expanded clones derived from non-depleted graft cells. In some patients, the high TCRbeta diversity seen at day 60 was put down to recipient T cells and intrathymic progenitors that had survived conditioning.

The protocol used for the library was PCR. TCRdb lists the instrument as Illumina HiSeq 2500. To normalize quantification of the TCRbeta repertoire, the TCR libraries were built with molecular barcoding that relied on unique molecular identifiers. The raw public data were reprocessed by TCRdb itself: fastp quality trimming at Q25, MiXCR clonotype calling, in-frame beta chains only. Every CDR3 protein is listed once, alongside the most common genes and DNA of its rows. The sample data list 90,000 to 150,000 distinct CDR3 sequences, and more than 20% of these were observed just once. The ten largest clones take up approximately 10% of the sample. Taken from cysteine to phenylalanine, the CDR3 has 15 residues. Here the CDR3 DNA is all that survives: 45 bases in frame from base 1. The germline V gene gives CDR1 as MDHEN and CDR2 as SYDVKM. Relative to germline, V is 4 bases shorter and J is 2 bases shorter, with 15 bases between their ends.

The sample's treatment or condition, from its label and the paper: allogeneic hematopoietic cell transplantation with graft depleted of TCRalphabeta T cells and CD19 B cells. Transplant recipients were children who received TCRalphabeta/CD19-depleted allogeneic hematopoietic cell grafts. Points on this clonotype: No cognate antigen has been identified for it. Base qualities are not at hand, and no much larger clone is one base apart.

The rearrangement combines TRBV28 with TRBJ2-7; the D gene is perhaps TRBD1, on 6 matching bases. The sequencing used PBMCs, mostly from graft donor cells, collected 180 days after TCRalphabeta/CD19-depleted stem cell transplant. This clonotype originated in a male patient aged 2-10 years who had a stem cell transplant for chronic granulomatous disease, so the T cells may come from the graft donor. The CDR3 is CASSSRTELTYEQYF. Read as DNA, the sequence is TGTGCCAGCAGTTCTCGGACAGAACTTACCTACGAGCAGTACTTC. The full variable domain, with segments outside the CDR3 supplied by the reference TRBV28 and TRBJ2-7 proteins, appears as DVKVTQSSRYLVKRTGEKVFLECVQDMDHENMFWYRQDPGLGLRLIYFSYDVKMKEKGDIPEGYSVSREKKERFSLILESASTNQTSMYLCASSSRTELTYEQYFGPGTRLTVT.